The clone carrying this T cell receptor (beta chain) was recorded at least ten times. This CDR3 is built from 15 residues. From germline, CDR1 is DFQATT and CDR2 SNEGSKA (reference sequence). V gave up 5 bases and J gave up 3 bases; unmatched junction bases: 9. This entry is derived from a study of early T cells in non-severe SARS-CoV-2 infection. TCRdb used MiXCR to reprocess the 5' RACE reads, holding one entry per CDR3 protein. This table holds roughly 34,000 distinct CDR3 sequences, 7% to 7.5% found once. The V gene is TRBV20-1, the J gene TRBJ2-2; 7 positions match TRBD1. The sequence derives from an adult who was a healthcare worker with PCR-confirmed SARS-CoV-2 infection or an uninfected control (not recorded which). The specimen comprised whole blood, sampled at baseline. CDR3 residues: CSAHKTGSDTGELFF. CDR3 in DNA: TGCAGTGCTCACAAGACAGGGTCGGACACCGGGGAGCTGTTTTTT.